These T cell receptor beta chains were read from a single sample in a study of CD8+ T cells in alopecia areata. Sequenced by immunoSEQ multiplex PCR; TCRdb stores in-frame clones only, minus some. The sample has hundreds of thousands of clones; 35% to 40% are singletons. Sequencing was performed on CD4+ T cells sorted from blood, taken at week 34, from a patient treated with tofacitinib. These receptors were collected from a human donor with alopecia areata. CDR3s include the opening cysteine and the closing phenylalanine or tryptophan. The D gene is left open where the match is weak. Part of the rows lack a size; the others show once, few, many or a class for expanded clones.

TRBV5-6	TRBD1	TRBJ2-2	few	TGTGCCAGCAGCGAGACAGGGGGGAACACCGGGGAGCTGTTTTTT	CASSETGGNTGELFF
TRBV18	NA	TRBJ1-2	few	TGTGCCAGCTTCGGGACTCCCGGCGGGGGCTACACCTTC	CASFGTPGGGYTF
TRBV11-2	TRBD1	TRBJ1-4	few	TGTGCCAGCAGCTCCAGGACAGGGACTAATGAAAAACTGTTTTTT	CASSSRTGTNEKLFF
TRBV7-2	NA	TRBJ1-2	few	TGTGCCAGCAGCTCCCGGAGTGGCTATGGCTACACCTTC	CASSSRSGYGYTF
TRBV29-1	NA	TRBJ1-3	NA	TGCAGCGTTGGAGGGCGAGGACTAGAAAACACCATATATTTT	CSVGGRGLENTIYF
TRBV7-9	NA	TRBJ1-4	few	TGTGCCAGCAGCTTAGGTTCAGAACCTAATGAAAAACTGTTTTTT	CASSLGSEPNEKLFF
TRBV5-1	NA	TRBJ1-2	NA	TGCGCCAGCAGCCAAGGACAGACCTCGAGCTATGGCTACACCTTC	CASSQGQTSSYGYTF
TRBV6-4	NA	TRBJ2-5	once	TGTGCCAGCAGTGACACCCCCGGGATCCAAGAGACCCAGTACTTC	CASSDTPGIQETQYF
TRBV7-3	NA	TRBJ2-3	few	TGTGCCAGCAGCTTAACAGCGGCCACAGATACGCAGTATTTT	CASSLTAATDTQYF
TRBV19	TRBD1	TRBJ1-2	NA	TGTGCCAGTAGTATCACAGGGGTTGGCTACACCTTC	CASSITGVGYTF
TRBV7-9	NA	TRBJ1-4	NA	TGTGCCAGCAGCCCGACAGTCTCTGGGGGTGAAAAACTGTTTTTT	CASSPTVSGGEKLFF
TRBV9	NA	TRBJ2-1	NA	TGTGCCAGCAGCGTAGTAGGAGGGGGGAATGAGCAGTTCTTC	CASSVVGGGNEQFF
TRBV5-4	NA	TRBJ2-5	NA	TGTGCCAGCAGCCAGGTTAGAGAGACCCAGTACTTC	CASSQVRETQYF
TRBV9	TRBD1	TRBJ1-1	NA	TGTGCCAGCAGCCCGCGACAGGGGGGTACTGAAGCTTTCTTT	CASSPRQGGTEAFF
TRBV29-1	NA	TRBJ1-1	NA	TGCAGCGGGAACCAACGGGGGGATGGTGAAGCTTTCTTT	CSGNQRGDGEAFF
TRBV23-1	TRBD1	TRBJ1-4	NA	TGCGCCAGCAGTACCATAAGGGGGCTTGGAACTAATGAAAAACTGTTTTTT	CASSTIRGLGTNEKLFF
TRBV27	TRBD1	TRBJ1-1	NA	TGTGCCAGCAGGACAATTCCGGGACAGGGCCTGAACACTGAAGCTTTCTTT	CASRTIPGQGLNTEAFF
TRBV25-1	TRBD1	TRBJ1-2	once	TGTGCCAGCAGTGCCTCTACAGGGGGCAACTATGGCTACACCTTC	CASSASTGGNYGYTF
TRBV6-5	NA	TRBJ1-1	NA	TGTGCCAGCAGTTACCAGGAGGGTATTGGCGCTGAAGCTTTCTTT	CASSYQEGIGAEAFF
TRBV2	TRBD2	TRBJ2-1	NA	TGTGCCAGCAGTGATGAGCTAGCGGGAGTGGAGTTCTTC	CASSDELAGVEFF
TRBV4-1	NA	TRBJ2-3	NA	TGCGCCAGCAGCCAGGCCGTCAGCCCCACAGATACGCAGTATTTT	CASSQAVSPTDTQYF
TRBV7-9	NA	TRBJ2-1	few	TGTGCCAGCAGCTTAGGCCTTTCCGAGAAGTTCTTC	CASSLGLSEKFF
TRBV30	NA	TRBJ2-2	NA	TGTGCCTGGAGTGTTACTATCAACACCGGGGAGCTGTTTTTT	CAWSVTINTGELFF
TRBV30	NA	TRBJ1-5	NA	TGTGCCTGGAGCCAGGATAGCAATCAGCCCCAGCATTTT	CAWSQDSNQPQHF
TRBV18	TRBD1	TRBJ2-1	NA	TGTGCCAGCTCTCCGACAGGGGGAGGCTCCGAGCAGTTCTTC	CASSPTGGGSEQFF
TRBV7-9	NA	TRBJ2-7	NA	TGTGCCAGCAGCGATTTTGCAGGGCTCCACGAGCAGTACTTC	CASSDFAGLHEQYF
TRBV19	NA	TRBJ1-5	NA	TGTGCCAGTAGTATGTCGGCCTTTAGCAATCAGCCCCAGCATTTT	CASSMSAFSNQPQHF
TRBV23-1	NA	TRBJ2-7	NA	TGCGCCAGCAGTCCCCCCCGGCGGGAAGTCTCCTACGAGCAGTACTTC	CASSPPRREVSYEQYF
TRBV7-9	NA	TRBJ2-7	NA	TGTGCCAGCAGCTTAGAATTGGGAGCCTCCTACGAGCAGTACTTC	CASSLELGASYEQYF
TRBV27	TRBD2	TRBJ2-2	few	TGTGCCAGCAGTTTAGGAATAGCGGGGACCGGGGAGCTGTTTTTT	CASSLGIAGTGELFF
TRBV30	NA	TRBJ2-3	NA	TGTGCCTGGAGTGTGGCTAGCACAGATACGCAGTATTTT	CAWSVASTDTQYF
TRBV29-1	TRBD1	TRBJ2-7	few	TGCAGCGGCGGGACAGGGGGCGACGAGCAGTACTTC	CSGGTGGDEQYF
TRBV11-2	NA	TRBJ2-5	NA	TGTGCCAGCAGCTTTAATAGGGGCGGGGTGGAGACCCAGTACTTC	CASSFNRGGVETQYF
TRBV5-1	TRBD2	TRBJ2-3	NA	TGCGCCAGCAGCCCCTCCAGCGGGGGGCTTTCAGATACGCAGTATTTT	CASSPSSGGLSDTQYF
TRBV29-1	TRBD2	TRBJ2-3	few	TGCAGCGGTTCACCGGGACTAGCGGGGGCTAGCACAGATACGCAGTATTTT	CSGSPGLAGASTDTQYF
TRBV29-1	NA	TRBJ1-1	NA	TGCAGCGTTGAACAGAGACTGAACACTGAAGCTTTCTTT	CSVEQRLNTEAFF
TRBV4-1	NA	TRBJ1-5	NA	TGCGCCAGCAGCCAAGAGGTGGGGGCTGTCAATCAGCCCCAGCATTTT	CASSQEVGAVNQPQHF
TRBV30	NA	TRBJ2-2	NA	TGTGCCTGGAGTGTACTCGGTCGGGACACCGGGGAGCTGTTTTTT	CAWSVLGRDTGELFF
TRBV14	NA	TRBJ1-4	NA	TGTGCCAGCAGCCAACTCCCGGGACGGGGTAATGAAAAACTGTTTTTT	CASSQLPGRGNEKLFF
TRBV6-6	TRBD1	TRBJ1-5	NA	TGTGCCAGCAGAGGCAGGGGGAGCAATCAGCCCCAGCATTTT	CASRGRGSNQPQHF
TRBV7-9	NA	TRBJ1-1	few	TGTGCCAGCAGCTTCGCGACAGCGAACACTGAAGCTTTCTTT	CASSFATANTEAFF
TRBV30	TRBD2	TRBJ2-1	NA	TGTGCCTGGAGTGCTAGATTTAGCGGGAGCTTGCATGAGCAGTTCTTC	CAWSARFSGSLHEQFF
TRBV9	NA	TRBJ2-1	NA	TGTGCCAGCAGGTCCAACAATGAGCAGTTCTTC	CASRSNNEQFF
TRBV6-4	TRBD2	TRBJ2-3	NA	TGTGCCAGCAGTGAAGGGCTTAGCGGGGGGCAGGGTACGCAGTATTTT	CASSEGLSGGQGTQYF
TRBV5-1	NA	TRBJ1-2	NA	TGCGCCAGCAGCTTGGCCGGTCTAACTGACTATGGCTACACCTTC	CASSLAGLTDYGYTF
TRBV29-1	NA	TRBJ1-1	NA	TGCAGCGTTGAAGTGGTATTTGAAGCTTTCTTT	CSVEVVFEAFF
TRBV6-5	NA	TRBJ2-7	NA	TGTGCCAGCAGCCTCGAGCGGAAACCCTCCTACGAGCAGTACTTC	CASSLERKPSYEQYF
TRBV30	TRBD1	TRBJ1-1	few	TGTGCCTGGAGTTCCTCCAGGACAGGGGGTCTGAACACTGAAGCTTTCTTT	CAWSSSRTGGLNTEAFF